This T cell receptor (beta chain) was sequenced in a study of T cell clonality in common variable immunodeficiency. Concerning this clone itself: The read stops 3 residues short of the end of the CDR3; the missing end is completed from the germline J gene.

Libraries were prepared by immunoSEQ multiplex PCR; TCRdb keeps only in-frame clonotypes and omits some of them. The specimen has about 64,000 clones, none found just once. The V gene's germline CDR1 is LNHDA and CDR2 SQIVND (reference sequence). CDR3 length equals 15 residues. The TCR was taken from a person aged 18 to 70 in good health. This chain uses TRBV19 with TRBJ2-4, with 10 bases aligning to TRBD1. The specimen was peripheral blood mononuclear cells. The DNA read from the CDR3 is TGTGCCAGTAGTCCATGGGACAGGGGCGGAGCGGGT. It yields the protein CASSPWDRGGAG. The complete CDR3 sequence is CASSPWDRGGAGQYF.